This note documents a single T cell receptor (beta chain) sequence. Germline V CDR1 and CDR2: MNHNS, SASEGT. The CDR3 consists of 12 residues. Each CDR3 protein gets one entry after TCRdb re-called the PCR reads with MiXCR. In the table there are more than 15,000 distinct CDR3 sequences, around 50% of which are singletons. The data were obtained in a study of tumor-infiltrating lymphocytes in oesophageal squamous cell carcinoma. This chain links TRBV6-1 with TRBJ2-7; 8 bases are a match to TRBD2. TRBJ2-1 explains the end of the DNA better; the J call may be wrong. The clonotype originates from a female donor with esophageal squamous cell carcinoma. Sequencing input: normal esophageal tissue next to the tumor. The CDR3 region is CASWTSRNEQFF. The DNA for the CDR3 is TGTGCCAGCTGGACTAGCCGCAATGAGCAGTTCTTC.